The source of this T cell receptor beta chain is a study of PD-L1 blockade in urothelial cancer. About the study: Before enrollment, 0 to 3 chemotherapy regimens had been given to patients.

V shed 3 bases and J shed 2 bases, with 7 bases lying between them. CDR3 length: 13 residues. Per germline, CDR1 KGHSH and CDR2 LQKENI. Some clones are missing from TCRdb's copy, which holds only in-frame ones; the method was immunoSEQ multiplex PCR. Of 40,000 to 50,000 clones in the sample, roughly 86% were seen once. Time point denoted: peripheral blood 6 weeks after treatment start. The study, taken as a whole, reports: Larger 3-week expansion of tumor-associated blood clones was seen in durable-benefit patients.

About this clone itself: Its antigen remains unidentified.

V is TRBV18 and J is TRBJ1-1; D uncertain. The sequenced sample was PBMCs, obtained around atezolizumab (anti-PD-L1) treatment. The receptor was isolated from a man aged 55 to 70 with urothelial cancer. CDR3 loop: CASSPKTNTEAFF. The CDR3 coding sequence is TGTGCCAGCTCACCCAAGACTAACACTGAAGCTTTCTTT.